The 22 T cell receptor beta chains given below trace back to one sample, sequenced in a study of blood T cell repertoires in COVID-19. Generated by immunoSEQ multiplex PCR, the TCRdb table keeps only in-frame clones and is missing some. The sample has roughly 200,000 clones; roughly nine tenths are singletons. Source material: PBMCs or T cells enriched from blood (not recorded which). All receptors derive from a woman aged 45-60 years in a cohort exposed to, infected with or recovered from COVID-19 (not recorded which).

Concerning this clone itself: The sample contains more than one DNA sequence encoding this CDR3. This chain links TRBV6-1 with TRBJ2-2, with 7 bases lining up with TRBD1. The CDR3 extends over 16 amino acids. Germline loops: CDR1 MNHNS, CDR2 SASEGT. J lost 1 base, V lost 2 bases, and 4 bases had no gene match. This CDR3 reads CASSERAGGNTGELFF. Here the CDR3 DNA reads TGTGCCAGCAGTGAACGGGCAGGGGGGAACACCGGGGAGCTGTTTTTT.

This clone was counted only a few times. The CDR3 protein is CATSTGTGLLIKSGNTIYF. In DNA, the CDR3 is TGTGCCACCAGCACCGGGACAGGACTCCTTATCAAATCTGGAAACACCATATATTTT. The V and J genes are TRBV15 and TRBJ1-3; 8 bases map to TRBD1. The CDR3 runs 19 residues. Looked up from germline, CDR1 is LNHNV and CDR2 is YYDKDF (reference sequence). J lost 1 base, V lost 4 bases, and 15 bases had no gene match.

This chain joins TRBV18 and TRBJ1-3, with unresolved D. The CDR3 is 16 amino acids. CDR1 KGHSH and CDR2 LQKENI come from the germline V gene. V lost 1 base and J 0 bases, leaving 10 bases between the germline ends. Written as DNA, the CDR3 is TGTGCCAGCTCACCACAGTTCAGAAACTCTGGAAACACCATATATTTT. Protein sequence: CASSPQFRNSGNTIYF.

This sequence joins TRBV28 and TRBJ2-7; D may be TRBD2 (6 bases). Germline V lookup: CDR1 MDHEN, CDR2 SYDVKM. The CDR3 spans 16 residues. V was cut by 1 base and J by 3 bases, with 16 bases left in between. CDR3 loop: CASSLFLIGGNYEQYF. The DNA of the CDR3 is TGTGCCAGCAGTTTATTTTTAATAGGCGGGAACTACGAGCAGTACTTC.

This chain connects TRBV4-3 to TRBJ2-7; tentatively, D is TRBD2 (6 bases). The CDR3 loop spans 15 amino acids. V lost 0 bases and J 3 bases, leaving 12 bases between the germline ends. Germline assignment: CDR1 LGHNA and CDR2 YSLEER. CDR3 amino acids: CASSQDNRGIYEQYF. The CDR3 DNA reads as TGCGCCAGCAGCCAAGATAACCGGGGGATCTACGAGCAGTACTTC.

The CDR3 sequence is CASSFRGQLDGNTIYF. Written as DNA, the CDR3 is TGTGCCAGCAGTTTCCGGGGACAGTTAGACGGAAACACCATATATTTT. The chain is built from TRBV28 and TRBJ1-3, with TRBD1 matching over 7 bases. CDR3 length: 16 amino acids. CDR1 is MDHEN and CDR2 is SYDVKM in the germline V gene. V was clipped by 3 bases and J by 4 bases; unmatched bases: 9.

The chain recombines TRBV27 with TRBJ1-4; tentative D call: TRBD1 (6 bases). V was clipped by 4 bases and J by 2 bases, with 11 bases between them. CDR1 is MNHEY, CDR2 SMNVEV, per germline (reference sequence). CDR3 length: 15 residues. For the CDR3, the DNA is TGTGCCAGCAGTTCCCCAGGGGCCACTAATGAAAAACTGTTTTTT. This translates into CASSSPGATNEKLFF.

The CDR3 is CATSRTDSNYGYTF. The CDR3 DNA reads TGTGCCACCAGCAGGACAGACTCTAACTATGGCTACACCTTC. The chain uses TRBV15 and TRBJ1-2; D is possibly TRBD1 (5 bases). V lost 3 bases to trimming and J lost 0 bases, with 8 bases between them. CDR1 LNHNV and CDR2 YYDKDF come from the germline V gene (reference sequence). The CDR3 has 14 amino acids. The full variable domain, in which reference TRBV15 and TRBJ1-2 provide the parts outside the CDR3, is DAMVIQNPRYQVTQFGKPVTLSCSQTLNHNVMYWYQQKSSQAPKLLFHYYDKDFNNEADTPDNFQSRRPNTSFCFLDIRSPGLGDTAMYLCATSRTDSNYGYTFGSGTRLTVV.

The chain employs TRBV7-9 and TRBJ1-2, with a weak D call TRBD1 (5 bases). The CDR3 length is 16 residues. From germline, CDR1 is SEHNR and CDR2 FQNEAQ (reference sequence). The V end was cut by 5 bases, the J end by 4 bases, with 20 bases between. The CDR3 sequence: CASSPLGRDRGYGYTF. The CDR3 coding sequence is TGTGCCAGCAGCCCCTTAGGCAGGGATCGAGGCTATGGCTACACCTTC. Drawing the rest from reference TRBV7-9 and TRBJ1-2, the complete variable domain is DTGVSQNPRHKITKRGQNVTFRCDPISEHNRLYWYRQTLGQGPEFLTYFQNEAQLEKSRLLSDRFSAERPKGSFSTLEIQRTEQGDSAMYLCASSPLGRDRGYGYTFGSGTRLTVV.

The genes are TRBV6-5 and TRBJ2-7; tentatively, D is TRBD1 (6 bases). The CDR3 sequence is 14 residues long. Trimming stripped 8 bases from V and 0 bases from J, with 14 bases between. Germline assignment: CDR1 MNHEY and CDR2 SVGAGI. CDR3 region: CASRTAEFSYEQYF. CDR3 DNA sequence: TGTGCCAGCCGGACAGCAGAATTCTCCTACGAGCAGTACTTC.

This chain uses TRBV4-2 with TRBJ1-1, with D unresolved. The germline CDR1 and CDR2 sequences are LGHNA and YNFKEQ. This CDR3 is built from 16 residues. V was shortened by 0 bases and J by 4 bases, with 15 bases between the two germline ends. The CDR3 reads CASSQDIWRAGTEAFF. The CDR3, as DNA: TGTGCCAGCAGCCAAGATATCTGGCGGGCCGGCACTGAAGCTTTCTTT.

The genes are TRBV6-5 and TRBJ2-3; 11 nucleotides agree with TRBD2. V lost 6 bases to trimming and J lost 4 bases; unmatched junction nucleotides: 6. Looked up from germline, CDR1 is MNHEY and CDR2 is SVGAGI. The CDR3 sequence is 15 residues long. CDR3 loop: CASSLSGGAPDTQYF. The CDR3 DNA follows: TGTGCCAGCAGCCTTAGCGGGGGGGCCCCAGATACGCAGTATTTT.

The chain joins TRBV4-2 to TRBJ2-7; 8 positions match TRBD2. This CDR3 has 18 amino acids. V gave up 2 bases and J gave up 0 bases; unmatched junction bases: 12. Germline CDR1 LGHNA, CDR2 YNFKEQ. Here the CDR3 DNA reads TGTGCCAGCAGCCAACACGGGGGGGGCGCCTTGAACTCCTACGAGCAGTACTTC. It specifies CASSQHGGGALNSYEQYF.

CDR3 residues: CASSQEVGRGRRLGTYEQYF. The CDR3 DNA reads TGCGCCAGCAGCCAAGAGGTGGGCAGGGGGCGGCGACTTGGAACCTACGAGCAGTACTTC. This chain joins TRBV4-3 and TRBJ2-7; the match to TRBD1 covers 8 bases. V gave up 0 bases and J gave up 2 bases; unmatched junction bases: 18. The CDR3 runs 20 residues. Per the germline V gene, CDR1 is LGHNA and CDR2 is YSLEER.

A few counts support this clone. The CDR3 DNA reads as TGTGCCTGGAGTCCCCGTCTCTCACCCCTCCACTTT. It specifies CAWSPRLSPLHF. The chain is built from TRBV30 and TRBJ1-6; no clear D. Germline CDR1 is GTSNPN and CDR2 is SVGIG (reference sequence). The CDR3 has 12 amino acids. V was cut by 2 bases and J by 10 bases, with 9 bases left in between.

The gene calls are TRBV7-2 and TRBJ1-5, with no clear D. Germline lookup yields CDR1 SGHTA and CDR2 FQGNSA. The V end was cut by 4 bases, the J end by 4 bases, with 8 bases between. The CDR3 has 13 residues. CDR3 DNA sequence: TGTGCCAGCAGCTATTCCCTTAATCAGCCCCAGCATTTT. It yields the protein CASSYSLNQPQHF.

This CDR3 is CASSSVDRAGEQYF. The DNA for the CDR3 is TGCGCCAGCAGCTCCGTAGACAGGGCCGGCGAGCAGTACTTC. The chain has TRBV5-1 and TRBJ2-7; 7 bases match TRBD1. Germline lookup yields CDR1 SGHRS and CDR2 YFSETQ. The CDR3 is 14 residues long. J gave up 6 bases and V 3 bases, and 9 bases lay outside the gene matches. Based on the CDR3 plus reference TRBV5-1 and TRBJ2-7, the full variable domain is KAGVTQTPRYLIKTRGQQVTLSCSPISGHRSVSWYQQTPGQGLQFLFEYFSETQRNKGNFPGRFSGRQFSNSRSEMNVSTLELGDSALYLCASSSVDRAGEQYFGPGTRLTVT.

The V gene is TRBV5-1, the J gene TRBJ1-4, with D perhaps TRBD1 (5 bases). The CDR3 has 15 amino acids. Trimming removed 4 bases at V and 8 bases at J, with 18 bases between. Germline CDR1 SGHRS, CDR2 YFSETQ. CDR3 in DNA: TGCGCCAGCAGCCCGCTCGCCGGGACTCAGGAAAAACTGTTTTTT. Its translation: CASSPLAGTQEKLFF. Based on the CDR3 plus reference TRBV5-1 and TRBJ1-4, the full variable domain is KAGVTQTPRYLIKTRGQQVTLSCSPISGHRSVSWYQQTPGQGLQFLFEYFSETQRNKGNFPGRFSGRQFSNSRSEMNVSTLELGDSALYLCASSPLAGTQEKLFFGSGTQLSVL.

The chain employs TRBV28 and TRBJ2-5; D might be TRBD1 (6 bases). V was cut by 6 bases and J by 2 bases, with 13 bases left in between. The CDR3 runs 14 residues. In germline, CDR1 is MDHEN, CDR2 SYDVKM. CDR3 sequence reads: CASSRTDIQETQYF. CDR3 coding DNA: TGTGCCAGCAGCAGGACAGATATTCAAGAGACCCAGTACTTC.

The V gene is TRBV12-5, the J gene TRBJ2-2; D is uncertain. The CDR3 extends over 14 amino acids. Germline CDR1 LGHNT, CDR2 FRNRAP. Trimming removed 0 bases from V and 1 base from J, with 3 bases in between. CDR3 bases: TGTGCTAGTGGTTTGGTCGGGAACACCGGGGAGCTGTTTTTT. Amino acid sequence: CASGLVGNTGELFF.

The V gene is TRBV11-2, the J gene TRBJ1-5; no reliable D call. Trimming pared 5 bases from V and 2 bases from J, leaving 13 bases between. The CDR3 is 15 amino acids. Per the germline V gene, CDR1 is SGHAT and CDR2 is FQNNGV. CDR3 sequence reads: CASSPTRERNQPQHF. CDR3 bases: TGTGCCAGCAGCCCGACCCGGGAGCGCAATCAGCCCCAGCATTTT.

This clone was found once. The rearrangement joins TRBV5-1 to TRBJ2-1; 11 bases agree with TRBD2. The CDR3 covers 14 residues. V was pared by 7 bases and J by 7 bases, with 7 bases of the junction left unmatched. Germline values: CDR1 SGHRS, CDR2 YFSETQ. The CDR3 coding sequence is TGCGCCAGCGTTCAGCTAGCGGGGGGTAATGAGCAGTTCTTC. Translated, it gives CASVQLAGGNEQFF.